Each of the 25 T cell receptor beta chains below was sequenced from the same sample in a study of blood T cell repertoires in COVID-19. The table came from immunoSEQ multiplex PCR; TCRdb's copy has only in-frame clones and leaves some out. Counted here are 250,000 to 350,000 clones, around 82% occurring once; the ten biggest clones make up 15% to 19%. Input material: peripheral blood. All receptors come from a person aged 65-85 years with COVID-19, enrolled during active disease.

The rearrangement links TRBV12-3 or TRBV12-4 to TRBJ1-5; D unclear. The CDR3 totals 13 residues. V shed 2 bases and J shed 5 bases, with 7 bases lying between them. Here the CDR3 reads CASSLSGYQPQHF. As DNA, the CDR3 is TGTGCCAGCAGTTTATCAGGTTATCAGCCCCAGCATTTT.

The V call is TRBV5-1, the J call TRBJ2-2; 9 bases align to TRBD2. Germline assignment: CDR1 SGHRS and CDR2 YFSETQ. Trimming at V came to 4 bases and at J to 2 bases, leaving 6 bases not matched to a gene. This CDR3 has 16 residues. Here the CDR3 reads CASSLRAGGNTGELFF. DNA for the CDR3: TGCGCCAGCAGCCTCCGAGCGGGGGGTAACACCGGGGAGCTGTTTTTT.

V gene TRBV24-1 combines with J gene TRBJ2-2; 10 bases map to TRBD2. J lost 7 bases, V lost 7 bases, and 8 bases had no gene match. The CDR3 extends over 15 amino acids. CDR1 is KGHDR, CDR2 SFDVKD, per germline. In DNA, the CDR3 is TGTGCCACCAGCCCAGGACTAGCGGATGGCGGGGAGCTGTTTTTT. Protein: CATSPGLADGGELFF.

The chain has TRBV5-1 and TRBJ1-6, with 11 nucleotides matching TRBD1. The CDR3 covers 13 residues. Losses at the gene ends were 7 bases for V and 9 bases for J; bases not matched to a gene: 3. Germline V lookup: CDR1 SGHRS, CDR2 YFSETQ. Here the CDR3 DNA reads TGCGCCAGCGGACAGGGGGCAGTTTCACCCCTCCACTTT. The encoded protein is CASGQGAVSPLHF.

The sample holds many counts of this clone. The rearrangement links TRBV7-6 to TRBJ2-7, with D perhaps TRBD2 (5 bases). Trimming stripped 5 bases from V and 0 bases from J, with 14 bases between. CDR3 size: 15 residues. Germline-derived CDR1 and CDR2 are SGHVS and FNYEAQ. The CDR3 DNA follows: TGTGCCAGCAGCACGCGGGCCTCGAGCTCCTACGAGCAGTACTTC. Encoded protein: CASSTRASSSYEQYF.

This chain uses TRBV7-6 with TRBJ2-1; 9 positions match TRBD2. The CDR3 spans 15 residues. J gave up 8 bases and V 3 bases, and 8 bases lay outside the gene matches. Germline values: CDR1 SGHVS, CDR2 FNYEAQ. The CDR3 coding sequence is TGTGCCAGCAGCTTCCAACGCGGGAGGGGCGATGAGCAGTTCTTC. The encoded protein is CASSFQRGRGDEQFF.

The chain links TRBV5-4 to TRBJ1-5; D is perhaps TRBD1 (5 bases). Per germline, CDR1 SGHNT and CDR2 YYREEE (reference sequence). The CDR3 covers 15 residues. The V end was cut by 0 bases, the J end by 0 bases, with 7 bases between. The CDR3 DNA reads as TGTGCCAGCAGCTTGGCGGGGGATAGCAATCAGCCCCAGCATTTT. The encoded protein is CASSLAGDSNQPQHF.

The sample holds one count of this clone. The V gene is TRBV7-2, the J gene TRBJ1-4, with TRBD1 as a possible D gene (5 bases). Trimming removed 5 bases at V and 0 bases at J, with 13 bases between. The germline V gene encodes CDR1 SGHTA and CDR2 FQGNSA. This CDR3 spans 16 amino acids. CDR3 loop: CASSPQRQTTNEKLFF. CDR3 DNA: TGTGCCAGCAGCCCGCAGAGACAGACAACTAATGAAAAACTGTTTTTT.

The V gene is TRBV19, the J gene TRBJ2-5; possibly TRBD2 for D (7 bases). Germline assignment: CDR1 LNHDA and CDR2 SQIVND (reference sequence). This CDR3 region has 15 residues. Deletions cut 9 bases from V and 5 bases from J, with 22 bases between. The CDR3: CASKTQEGGRETQYF. The CDR3 DNA sequence: TGTGCCAGCAAGACCCAGGAGGGGGGGCGTGAGACCCAGTACTTC.

The chain employs TRBV12-5 and TRBJ2-1; D possibly corresponds to TRBD2 (6 bases). The germline V gene has CDR1 LGHNT and CDR2 FRNRAP. Trimming removed 4 bases from V and 7 bases from J, with 11 bases in between. The CDR3 is made up of 13 amino acids. The CDR3 nucleotides read TGTGCTAGTGGTTCGGGGAGGAGAAATGAGCAGTTCTTC. Protein product: CASGSGRRNEQFF.

The chain employs TRBV7-9 and TRBJ2-1, with 10 positions matching TRBD2. Germline V gene sequence: CDR1 SEHNR, CDR2 FQNEAQ (reference sequence). The CDR3 is 15 amino acids. The junction had 6 bases not matched to a gene; V was cut back by 1 base and J by 9 bases. CDR3 region: CASSLGASGSFEQFF. Here the CDR3 DNA reads TGTGCCAGCAGCTTAGGGGCTAGCGGGAGTTTTGAGCAGTTCTTC.

This sequence joins TRBV7-2 and TRBJ1-3; possible D gene TRBD1, 6 bases. The CDR3 loop spans 16 amino acids. Germline CDR1 and CDR2: SGHTA and FQGNSA. Deletions cut 3 bases from V and 0 bases from J, with 12 bases between. CDR3 sequence: CASSFHRVGSGNTIYF. The CDR3 DNA reads TGTGCCAGCAGCTTCCACAGGGTGGGCTCTGGAAACACCATATATTTT.

V usage is TRBV9 and J usage is TRBJ1-3, with D uncertain. The V gene's germline CDR1 is SGDLS and CDR2 YYNGEE. CDR3 length equals 14 residues. Trimming pared 3 bases from V and 1 base from J, leaving 8 bases between. The CDR3 sequence is CASSGPLSGNTIYF. For the CDR3, the DNA is TGTGCCAGCAGCGGCCCCCTATCTGGAAACACCATATATTTT.

V gene TRBV14 combines with J gene TRBJ1-2, with TRBD1 matching over 8 bases. CDR1 is SGHDN and CDR2 is FVKESK in the germline V gene. Unmatched junction bases numbered 10, after V lost 5 bases and J lost 8 bases. The length of the CDR3 is 14 residues. The chain's CDR3 is CASSDPTGVGGYTF. The CDR3 coding sequence is TGTGCCAGCAGCGACCCGACAGGGGTGGGCGGCTACACCTTC.

The CDR3 protein is CASSMTSAVGEQFF. The CDR3 DNA reads as TGTGCCAGCAGTATGACTAGCGCCGTAGGGGAGCAGTTCTTC. The chain carries TRBV6-2 or TRBV6-3 and TRBJ2-1; 8 positions agree with TRBD2. The germline gives CDR1 MNHEY, CDR2 SVGEGT. The CDR3 is 14 amino acids. The V segment lost 5 bases and the J segment 10 bases; nucleotides outside the gene matches: 10.

The chain is built from TRBV7-9 and TRBJ2-5; weak D call: TRBD2 (6 bases). This CDR3 spans 14 amino acids. Trimming cost V 5 bases and J 5 bases, with 15 bases left between them. Germline loops: CDR1 SEHNR, CDR2 FQNEAQ (reference sequence). The CDR3, as DNA: TGTGCCAGCAGCGTCCGAGCGGGCGTTGAGACCCAGTACTTC. Its translation is CASSVRAGVETQYF.

A few counts support this clone. V usage is TRBV7-9 and J usage is TRBJ2-5; 8 bases align to TRBD1. Germline V gives CDR1 SEHNR, CDR2 FQNEAQ (reference sequence). V was pared by 3 bases and J by 3 bases, with 6 bases of the junction left unmatched. This CDR3 has 15 amino acids. DNA for the CDR3: TGTGCCAGCAGCTTCAGGACAGGGAGCAAAGAGACCCAGTACTTC. As protein: CASSFRTGSKETQYF.

This chain joins TRBV6-5 and TRBJ2-2, with 13 bases lining up with TRBD2. The CDR3 length is 15 residues. The trim removed 5 bases at V and 5 bases at J, leaving 2 bases unmatched. Germline loops: CDR1 MNHEY, CDR2 SVGAGI. CDR3 nucleotides: TGTGCCAGCAGTCCGGGACTAGCGGGGACCGGGGAGCTGTTTTTT. It is translated as CASSPGLAGTGELFF.

The V call is TRBV28, the J call TRBJ2-7; TRBD2 agrees at 11 bases. CDR3 length: 16 amino acids. The trim removed 1 base at V and 4 bases at J, leaving 6 bases unmatched. The germline V gene has CDR1 MDHEN and CDR2 SYDVKM. This chain's CDR3 is CASSLLTSGSLYEQYF. The DNA of the CDR3 is TGTGCCAGCAGTTTATTAACTAGCGGGAGTTTGTACGAGCAGTACTTC.

J is TRBJ2-1 and V is TRBV18; D perhaps matches TRBD2 (5 bases). CDR1 is KGHSH and CDR2 is LQKENI in the germline V gene. Trimming took off 4 bases at V and 1 base at J, with 14 bases between the two ends. The CDR3 runs 16 residues. The DNA for the CDR3 is TGTGCCAGCTCACGACGTATGGGAGCTTCCTACAATGAGCAGTTCTTC. It translates to CASSRRMGASYNEQFF.

This rearrangement joins TRBV6-1 to TRBJ2-7; TRBD2 agrees at 7 bases. V gave up 2 bases and J gave up 3 bases; unmatched junction bases: 10. Germline lookup yields CDR1 MNHNS and CDR2 SASEGT. The CDR3 loop spans 16 amino acids. CDR3 DNA sequence: TGTGCCAGCAGTGAATTCGGAGGGAGGGAAGACTACGAGCAGTACTTC. This sequence encodes CASSEFGGREDYEQYF.

This clone is a singleton in its sample. The rearrangement links TRBV28 to TRBJ2-7; 7 bases fit TRBD2. This CDR3 has 19 amino acids. Germline values: CDR1 MDHEN, CDR2 SYDVKM. Trimming at V came to 1 base and at J to 4 bases, leaving 19 bases not matched to a gene. Here the CDR3 DNA reads TGTGCCAGCAGTTTATACCCGGGCGGCGGGAGAGGTCTGGGGTACGAGCAGTACTTC. As protein: CASSLYPGGGRGLGYEQYF.

The chain links TRBV3-1 (or the pseudogene TRBV3-2) to TRBJ1-2; tentative D call: TRBD1 (6 bases). This CDR3 has 11 amino acids. The ends were cut back, 10 bases at V and 6 bases at J, with 12 bases in the middle. Germline V lookup: CDR1 LGHDT, CDR2 YNNKEL (reference sequence). The CDR3 loop reads CATGRGNGYTF. The CDR3 DNA follows: TGTGCCACCGGGAGGGGGAATGGCTACACCTTC.

This clone occurred a few times. The chain couples TRBV19 to TRBJ1-3, with D maybe TRBD1 (6 bases). The CDR3 has 16 residues. V lost 6 bases to trimming and J lost 3 bases, with 18 bases between them. CDR1 and CDR2 (germline): LNHDA, SQIVND (reference sequence). CDR3 sequence: CASSLLGTGSGNTIYF. CDR3 nucleotide sequence: TGTGCCAGTAGCCTCCTGGGTACAGGGAGTGGAAACACCATATATTTT.

This clone has a handful of counts. The chain carries TRBV5-1 and TRBJ2-6; TRBD1 matches at 8 bases. V gave up 4 bases and J gave up 0 bases; unmatched junction bases: 6. Germline V gene sequence: CDR1 SGHRS, CDR2 YFSETQ. The CDR3 spans 17 residues. The CDR3 DNA sequence: TGCGCCAGCAGCCCGACAGGGGCGAGCTCTGGGGCCAACGTCCTGACTTTC. As protein: CASSPTGASSGANVLTF.